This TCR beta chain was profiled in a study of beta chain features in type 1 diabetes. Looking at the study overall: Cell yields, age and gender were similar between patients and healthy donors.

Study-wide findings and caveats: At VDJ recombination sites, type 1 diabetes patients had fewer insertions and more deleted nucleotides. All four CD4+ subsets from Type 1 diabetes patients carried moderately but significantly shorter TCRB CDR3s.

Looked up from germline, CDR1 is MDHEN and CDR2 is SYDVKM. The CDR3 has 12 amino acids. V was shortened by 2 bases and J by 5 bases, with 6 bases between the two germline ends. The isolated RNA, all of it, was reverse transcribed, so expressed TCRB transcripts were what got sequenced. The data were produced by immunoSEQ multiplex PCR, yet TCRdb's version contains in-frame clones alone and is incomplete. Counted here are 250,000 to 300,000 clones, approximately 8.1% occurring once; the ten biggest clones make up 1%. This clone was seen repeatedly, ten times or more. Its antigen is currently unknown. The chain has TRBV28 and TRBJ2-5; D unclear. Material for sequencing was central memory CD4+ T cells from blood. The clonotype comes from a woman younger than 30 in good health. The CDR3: CASSLARETQYF. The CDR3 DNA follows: TGTGCCAGCAGTTTAGCCCGGGAGACCCAGTACTTC.